This TCR beta chain is drawn from a study of vaccination effects on CD4 cells after COVID-19. The CDR3 spans 13 residues. Germline lookup yields CDR1 MNHEY and CDR2 SMNVEV (reference sequence). The ends were cut back, 6 bases at V and 3 bases at J, with 9 bases in the middle. The study's findings and limits: There was only 1 of 255 vaccine-induced clones in healthy vaccinees that cross-reacted with common cold coronaviruses.

The repertoire was sequenced with immunoSEQ multiplex PCR; TCRdb's copy has only in-frame clones and lacks some. The repertoire holds some 74,000 clones, with 70% to 90% as singletons. The ViraFEST assay expanded antigen-specific CD4+ T cells with viral peptide pools before sequencing. Scientists isolated CD4+ T cells after a roughly ten-day culture period ended. Participants received two doses of either the BNT162b2 or mRNA-1273 vaccine. With regard to this clone: The antigen is undetermined.

The sequence derives from a human donor who received a COVID-19 vaccine. The genes are TRBV27 and TRBJ2-4, with D unresolved. This specimen consisted of CD4+ T cells from PBMCs cultured with HCoV-229E spike peptides, obtained after COVID-19 vaccination. The CDR3: CASREWDKNIQYF. Written as DNA, the CDR3 is TGTGCCAGCAGGGAATGGGACAAAAACATTCAGTACTTC.